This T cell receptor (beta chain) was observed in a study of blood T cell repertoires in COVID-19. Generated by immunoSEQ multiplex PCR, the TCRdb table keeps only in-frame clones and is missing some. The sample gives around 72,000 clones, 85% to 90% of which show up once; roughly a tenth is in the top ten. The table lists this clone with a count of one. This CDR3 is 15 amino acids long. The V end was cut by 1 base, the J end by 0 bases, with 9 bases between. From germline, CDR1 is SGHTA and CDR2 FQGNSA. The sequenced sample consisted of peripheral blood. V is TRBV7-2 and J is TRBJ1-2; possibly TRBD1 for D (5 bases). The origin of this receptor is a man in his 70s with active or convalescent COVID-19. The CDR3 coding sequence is TGTGCCAGCAGCTTAGGGCAGGGTGCTAACTATGGCTACACCTTC. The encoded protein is CASSLGQGANYGYTF.